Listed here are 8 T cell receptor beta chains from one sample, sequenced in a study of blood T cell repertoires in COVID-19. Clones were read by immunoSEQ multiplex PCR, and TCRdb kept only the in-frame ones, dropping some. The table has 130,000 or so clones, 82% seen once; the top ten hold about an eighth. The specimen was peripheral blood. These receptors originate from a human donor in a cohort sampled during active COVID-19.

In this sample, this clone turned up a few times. The chain's CDR3 is CASSQGLEAFF. CDR3 bases: TGCGCCAGCAGCCAAGGGCTTGAAGCTTTCTTT. This chain links TRBV4-1 with TRBJ1-1; no clear D gene. V lost 1 base, J lost 7 bases, and 4 bases lay in between. CDR1 is MGHRA and CDR2 is YSYEKL in the germline V gene. This CDR3 comprises 11 residues.

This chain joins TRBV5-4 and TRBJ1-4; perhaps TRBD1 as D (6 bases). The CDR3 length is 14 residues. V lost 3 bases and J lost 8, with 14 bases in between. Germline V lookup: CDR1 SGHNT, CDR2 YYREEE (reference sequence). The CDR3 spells CASSSNRVGEKLFF. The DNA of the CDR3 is TGTGCCAGCAGCTCCAACAGGGTTGGAGAAAAACTGTTTTTT.

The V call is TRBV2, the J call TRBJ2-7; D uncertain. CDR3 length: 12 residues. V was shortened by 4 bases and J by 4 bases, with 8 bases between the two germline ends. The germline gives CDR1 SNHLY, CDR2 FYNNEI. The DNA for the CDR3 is TGTGCCAGCAGTGTTCTAGTTTACGAGCAGTACTTC. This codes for CASSVLVYEQYF.

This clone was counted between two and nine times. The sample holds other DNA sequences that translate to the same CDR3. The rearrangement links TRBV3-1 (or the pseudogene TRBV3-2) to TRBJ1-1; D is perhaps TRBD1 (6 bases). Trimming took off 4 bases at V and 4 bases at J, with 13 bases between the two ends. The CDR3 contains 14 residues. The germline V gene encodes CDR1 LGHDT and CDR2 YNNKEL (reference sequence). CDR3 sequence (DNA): TGTGCCAGCAGCCTCGTCCCAGGGGCCACTGAAGCTTTCTTT. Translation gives CASSLVPGATEAFF.

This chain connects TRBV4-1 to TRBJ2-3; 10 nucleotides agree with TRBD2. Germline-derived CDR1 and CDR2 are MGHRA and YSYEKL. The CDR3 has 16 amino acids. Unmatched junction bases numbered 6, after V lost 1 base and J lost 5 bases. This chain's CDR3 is CASSQALAGPIDTQYF. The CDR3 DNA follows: TGCGCCAGCAGCCAAGCACTAGCGGGGCCGATAGATACGCAGTATTTT.

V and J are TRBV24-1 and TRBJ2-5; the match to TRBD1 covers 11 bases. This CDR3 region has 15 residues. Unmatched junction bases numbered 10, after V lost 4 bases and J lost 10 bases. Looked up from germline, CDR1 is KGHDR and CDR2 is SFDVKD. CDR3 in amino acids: CATSDPGQGAHDQYF. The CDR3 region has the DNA TGTGCCACCAGTGACCCCGGACAGGGGGCGCACGACCAGTACTTC.

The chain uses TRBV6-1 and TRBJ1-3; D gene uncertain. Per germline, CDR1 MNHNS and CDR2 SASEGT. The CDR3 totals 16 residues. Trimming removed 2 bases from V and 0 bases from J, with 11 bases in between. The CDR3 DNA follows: TGTGCCAGCAGTGAAAACGATGGCTTCTCTGGAAACACCATATATTTT. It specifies CASSENDGFSGNTIYF.

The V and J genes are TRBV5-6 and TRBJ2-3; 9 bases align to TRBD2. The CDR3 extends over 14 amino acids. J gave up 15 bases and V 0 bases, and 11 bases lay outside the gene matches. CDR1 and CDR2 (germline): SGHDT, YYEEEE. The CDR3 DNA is TGTGCCAGCAGCTTGGCGTTAGCGGGGGCCCCGCTTTATTTT. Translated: CASSLALAGAPLYF.